Below are 3 T cell receptor beta chains sequenced from a single sample in a study of T-cell memory formation after mild COVID-19. TCRdb reprocessed the 5' RACE reads with MiXCR, giving one entry per CDR3 protein. The sample carries about 350,000 distinct CDR3 sequences, roughly 15% recorded once. Source material: PBMCs or a T cell subset sorted from them (not recorded which). Receptors were obtained from a man younger than 35 who had mild COVID-19 (a few samples of this study predate the infection). Cell type and time point are not known.

The chain combines TRBV12-5 with TRBJ2-5; D possibly corresponds to TRBD1 (7 bases). V was clipped by 6 bases and J by 4 bases, with 12 bases between them. Germline V CDR1 and CDR2: LGHNT, FRNRAP. The CDR3 has 13 residues. The CDR3 spells CASGQGGRETQYF. In DNA, the CDR3 is TGTGCTAGTGGCCAGGGGGGCCGAGAGACCCAGTACTTC.

The rearrangement links TRBV6-2 or TRBV6-3 to TRBJ2-1; 9 bases are shared with TRBD2. Looked up from germline, CDR1 is MNHEY and CDR2 is SVGEGT. Germline trimming cut 6 bases from V and 5 bases from J; bases unmatched to any gene: 5. The CDR3 has 14 amino acids. The CDR3 is CASSWLAGNNEQFF. CDR3 sequence (DNA): TGTGCCAGCAGCTGGCTAGCGGGGAACAATGAGCAGTTCTTC.

V usage is TRBV5-4 and J usage is TRBJ2-5; D unclear. The CDR3 has 14 residues. Germline V gives CDR1 SGHNT, CDR2 YYREEE (reference sequence). Deletions cut 2 bases from V and 2 bases from J, with 10 bases between. This chain's CDR3 is CASSFPGQQETQYF. DNA of the CDR3: TGTGCCAGCAGCTTCCCTGGCCAGCAAGAGACCCAGTACTTC.